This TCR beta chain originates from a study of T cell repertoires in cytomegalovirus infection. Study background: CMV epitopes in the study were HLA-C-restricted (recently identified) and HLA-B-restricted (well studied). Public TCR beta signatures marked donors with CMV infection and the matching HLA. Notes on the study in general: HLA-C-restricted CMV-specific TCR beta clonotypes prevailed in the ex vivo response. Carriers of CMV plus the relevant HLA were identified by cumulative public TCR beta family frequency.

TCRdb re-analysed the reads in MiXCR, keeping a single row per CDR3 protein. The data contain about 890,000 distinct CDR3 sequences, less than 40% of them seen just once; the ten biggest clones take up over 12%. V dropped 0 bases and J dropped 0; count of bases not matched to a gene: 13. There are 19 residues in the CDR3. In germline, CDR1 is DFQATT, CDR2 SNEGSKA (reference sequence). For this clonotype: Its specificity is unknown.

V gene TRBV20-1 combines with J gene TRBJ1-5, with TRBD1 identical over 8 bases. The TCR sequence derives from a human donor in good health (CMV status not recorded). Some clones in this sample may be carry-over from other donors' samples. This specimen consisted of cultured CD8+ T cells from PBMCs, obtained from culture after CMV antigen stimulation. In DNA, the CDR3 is TGCAGTGCTAGAGATCCCTCAGGGGGCGCTCGGGGTAGCAATCAGCCCCAGCATTTT. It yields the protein CSARDPSGGARGSNQPQHF.